This T cell receptor beta chain appears in the sequencing data of a study of CD8 T cells in Susac syndrome. The overall study: When their blood was taken, patients with Susac syndrome were therapy-naive, taking corticosteroids, or taking intravenous immunoglobulin alone.

J was trimmed by 5 bases and V by 1 base; bases with no gene match: 2. Germline assignment: CDR1 MNHEY and CDR2 SVGEGT. This CDR3 has 15 residues. Random hexamers primed reverse transcription of roughly 0.45 to 1 ug RNA. The amplification used immunoSEQ multiplex PCR on TCR beta CDR3; it spanned 54 Vbeta and 13 Jbeta. One entry per CDR3 protein results from TCRdb running MiXCR on the immunoSEQ multiplex PCR reads. The data show about 130,000 distinct CDR3 sequences, around 94% seen once. This rearrangement joins TRBV6-2 or TRBV6-3 to TRBJ2-3; 11 bases map to TRBD2. Material for sequencing was CD8+ T cells from PBMCs. The origin of this receptor is a human donor with Susac syndrome. CDR3 sequence (DNA): TGTGCCAGCAGTTACTTAGCGGGAGGGGGAGATACGCAGTATTTT. It translates to CASSYLAGGGDTQYF.